This T cell receptor beta chain emerged from a study of blood T cell repertoires in COVID-19. The CDR3 is made up of 16 amino acids. The ends were cut back, 2 bases at V and 6 bases at J, with 17 bases in the middle. Per the germline V gene, CDR1 is MNHEY and CDR2 is SVGAGI. Produced via immunoSEQ multiplex PCR; TCRdb's table is partial and in-frame only. The sample includes 380,000 or so clones, 81% of them seen just once. The V gene is TRBV6-5, the J gene TRBJ1-3, with D uncertain. This TCR was sampled from a human donor with acute or convalescent COVID-19. The donor label of this sample is uncertain. The sample was peripheral blood. CDR3 nucleotide sequence: TGTGCCAGCAGTTACAGTTCCCGGGGTCCGCCAAACACCATATATTTT. Translating it yields CASSYSSRGPPNTIYF.